Listed here are 6 T cell receptor beta chains from one sample, sequenced in a study of somatic mutations in cytotoxic T cells in rheumatoid arthritis. Measured with immunoSEQ multiplex PCR; TCRdb has only the in-frame clones, and not every one. The repertoire holds 13,000 to 15,000 clones, with about 93% as singletons. Sample: CD4+ T cells sorted from blood. These TCRs come from a man aged 70-80 years with rheumatoid arthritis.

The chain recombines TRBV6-5 with TRBJ1-2; weak D call: TRBD1 (5 bases). Trimming stripped 6 bases from V and 7 bases from J, with 18 bases between. CDR1 MNHEY and CDR2 SVGAGI come from the germline V gene. This CDR3 spans 14 amino acids. The CDR3 reads CASRPLGGNPGYTF. The CDR3 DNA sequence: TGTGCCAGCAGACCCTTGGGGGGAAATCCTGGCTACACCTTC.

This chain connects TRBV5-1 to TRBJ2-3; 9 nucleotides align to TRBD2. CDR1 and CDR2 from the germline V gene are SGHRS and YFSETQ. The CDR3 is made up of 16 amino acids. V lost 1 base and J lost 4; bases outside the gene matches: 7. The CDR3 protein is CASSLMAGGLADTQYF. As DNA, the CDR3 is TGCGCCAGCAGCTTGATGGCGGGGGGGCTGGCAGATACGCAGTATTTT.

DNA of the CDR3: TGTGCCAGCAGCCCTCGGACAGGGGGATTTACCACTGAAGCTTTCTTT. It yields the protein CASSPRTGGFTTEAFF. The chain combines TRBV7-9 with TRBJ1-1; 10 bases agree with TRBD1. The CDR3 has 16 amino acids. The germline CDR1 and CDR2 sequences are SEHNR and FQNEAQ (reference sequence). Trimming took 5 bases from V and 4 from J; bases not matched to a gene: 10.

The chain couples TRBV9 to TRBJ2-1; 7 nucleotides agree with TRBD2. Trimming removed 0 bases from V and 6 bases from J; junction bases left unmatched: 6. CDR1 SGDLS and CDR2 YYNGEE come from the germline V gene. The CDR3 sequence is 15 residues long. CDR3 sequence: CASSVGGGSSNEQFF. CDR3 in DNA: TGTGCCAGCAGCGTAGGTGGCGGGAGTTCCAATGAGCAGTTCTTC.

CDR3 bases: TGTGCCAGCAGTTACTCGAATACAGTCACAGATACGCAGTATTTT. It translates to CASSYSNTVTDTQYF. The chain joins TRBV6-5 to TRBJ2-3; D is unresolved. The V and J ends lost 0 bases and 2 bases respectively, with 9 bases between them. The CDR3 contains 15 residues. The V gene's germline CDR1 is MNHEY and CDR2 SVGAGI.

The V call is TRBV11-2, the J call TRBJ2-6, with D hard to call. The CDR3 contains 16 residues. Looked up from germline, CDR1 is SGHAT and CDR2 is FQNNGV. V dropped 1 base and J dropped 0 bases, with 7 bases sitting between them. The CDR3 sequence is CASSLGSGSGANVLTF. CDR3 bases: TGTGCCAGCAGCTTAGGGTCCGGCTCTGGGGCCAACGTCCTGACTTTC.